Shown below are 12 T cell receptor beta chains from a single sample sequenced in a study of patients and donors after allogeneic stem cell transplantation. Each CDR3 protein is one row after TCRdb ran MiXCR on the RT-PCR reads. Of approximately 140,000 distinct CDR3 sequences in the sample, 30% to 45% were seen once. The specimen sequenced was blood, either unsorted or a sorted T cell fraction (not recorded which). The receptor set was obtained from a human donor who was either an allogeneic HSCT recipient or a stem cell or donor lymphocyte infusion donor (not recorded which). It is not recorded whose cells these are; they may come from a transplant donor.

The rearrangement joins TRBV5-1 to TRBJ1-1; 8 bases align to TRBD1. This CDR3 region has 15 residues. CDR1 is SGHRS and CDR2 is YFSETQ in the germline V gene. V lost 4 bases, J lost 3 bases, and 8 bases stayed unmatched. The CDR3 loop reads CASSNRQGRDTEAFF. The CDR3 DNA reads as TGCGCCAGCAGCAACCGACAGGGGAGAGACACTGAAGCTTTCTTT. Using reference TRBV5-1 and TRBJ1-1 for the parts outside the CDR3, the full variable domain is KAGVTQTPRYLIKTRGQQVTLSCSPISGHRSVSWYQQTPGQGLQFLFEYFSETQRNKGNFPGRFSGRQFSNSRSEMNVSTLELGDSALYLCASSNRQGRDTEAFFGQGTRLTVV.

The CDR3 DNA follows: TGCAGTGCCCAGGGACAGGGGGCGCATGGTGAGCAGTTCTTC. It codes for CSAQGQGAHGEQFF. The gene calls are TRBV20-1 and TRBJ2-1; 12 bases align to TRBD1. Germline lookup yields CDR1 DFQATT and CDR2 SNEGSKA (reference sequence). The V segment lost 6 bases and the J segment 9 bases; nucleotides outside the gene matches: 9. The CDR3 consists of 14 residues.

This clonotype was observed a handful of times. The genes are TRBV7-8 and TRBJ1-4, with 9 bases matching TRBD1. Looked up from germline, CDR1 is SGHVS and CDR2 is FQNEAQ. This CDR3 comprises 15 residues. V lost 6 bases, J lost 5 bases, and 7 bases stayed unmatched. The CDR3, as DNA: TGTGCCAGCAGGGAATGGGACAGGGTGAATGAAAAACTGTTTTTT. It is translated as CASREWDRVNEKLFF.

The chain recombines TRBV6-2 or TRBV6-3 with TRBJ2-2; TRBD2 matches 15 bases. After removal of 4 bases from V and 0 bases from J, the junction contained 0 bases not matched to a gene. Germline values: CDR1 MNHEY, CDR2 SVGEGT. This CDR3 region has 17 residues. The DNA for the CDR3 is TGTGCCAGCAGTTGGACTAGCGGGGGGGCGAACACCGGGGAGCTGTTTTTT. Amino acid sequence: CASSWTSGGANTGELFF.

The V and J genes are TRBV28 and TRBJ1-5; D is possibly TRBD1 (6 bases). The CDR3 sequence is 17 residues long. The germline gives CDR1 MDHEN, CDR2 SYDVKM. V was cut by 5 bases and J by 2 bases, with 19 bases left in between. CDR3 bases: TGTGCCAGCAGTCGTAGTCGGGGGCGTAAAGGCAATCAGCCCCAGCATTTT. Its protein product is CASSRSRGRKGNQPQHF.

The rearrangement links TRBV28 to TRBJ1-1; a weak D match, TRBD1 (5 bases). V shed 6 bases and J shed 4 bases, with 12 bases lying between them. The CDR3 spans 13 residues. The germline gives CDR1 MDHEN, CDR2 SYDVKM. CDR3 protein: CASRPGHTTEAFF. DNA of the CDR3: TGTGCCAGCAGACCTGGACACACCACTGAAGCTTTCTTT.

V usage is TRBV25-1 and J usage is TRBJ1-4, with D unclear. This CDR3 is 14 amino acids long. V gave up 6 bases and J gave up 8 bases, with 16 bases separating them. Germline V gene lookup returns CDR1 MGHDK and CDR2 SYGVNS. CDR3 protein: CASREDGGEEKLFF. The CDR3 DNA sequence: TGTGCCAGCAGGGAGGACGGTGGGGAGGAAAAACTGTTTTTT.

The chain recombines TRBV12-3 or TRBV12-4 with TRBJ1-6; tentatively, D is TRBD1 (5 bases). The CDR3 extends over 15 amino acids. Deletions cut 3 bases from V and 8 bases from J, with 14 bases between. CDR3 loop: CASSLGLLAYSPLHF. DNA of the CDR3: TGTGCCAGCAGTTTGGGGCTCCTCGCGTATTCACCCCTCCACTTT.

V usage is TRBV12-3 or TRBV12-4 and J usage is TRBJ1-5; perhaps TRBD1 as D (6 bases). Trimming stripped 6 bases from V and 4 bases from J, with 13 bases between. The CDR3 length is 14 residues. Written as DNA, the CDR3 is TGTGCCAGCAGCCCGGACAGATCAAATCAGCCCCAGCATTTT. Protein product: CASSPDRSNQPQHF.

The rearrangement joins TRBV2 to TRBJ2-1; tentative D call: TRBD1 (7 bases). Germline CDR1 and CDR2: SNHLY and FYNNEI. The CDR3 is 11 residues long. V was clipped by 6 bases and J by 9 bases, with 9 bases between them. Here the CDR3 DNA reads TGTGCCAGCAGGCAGGGGGGTGAGCAGTTCTTC. It translates to CASRQGGEQFF.

About this clonotype: As the CDR3 is not closed by the conserved phenylalanine or tryptophan, this likely results from a read error. The rearrangement joins TRBV5-6 to TRBJ1-1; the D gene is possibly TRBD1 (6 bases). V lost 2 bases, J lost 0 bases, and 11 bases lay in between. Germline values: CDR1 SGHDT, CDR2 YYEEEE. The CDR3 totals 15 residues. Here the CDR3 DNA reads TGTGCCAGCAGCTTCCTGGACAGACTGAACACTGAAGCTTTCCTT. Its translation is CASSFLDRLNTEAFL.

This clonotype has more than one count but fewer than ten. The V call is TRBV6-5, the J call TRBJ1-6; D unresolved. The germline gives CDR1 MNHEY, CDR2 SVGAGI. The CDR3 totals 13 residues. The V end lost 6 bases, the J end lost 5 bases, and 8 bases lay between the germline ends. CDR3 region: CASSTIHNSPLHF. DNA for the CDR3: TGTGCCAGCAGCACCATCCATAATTCACCCCTCCACTTT.